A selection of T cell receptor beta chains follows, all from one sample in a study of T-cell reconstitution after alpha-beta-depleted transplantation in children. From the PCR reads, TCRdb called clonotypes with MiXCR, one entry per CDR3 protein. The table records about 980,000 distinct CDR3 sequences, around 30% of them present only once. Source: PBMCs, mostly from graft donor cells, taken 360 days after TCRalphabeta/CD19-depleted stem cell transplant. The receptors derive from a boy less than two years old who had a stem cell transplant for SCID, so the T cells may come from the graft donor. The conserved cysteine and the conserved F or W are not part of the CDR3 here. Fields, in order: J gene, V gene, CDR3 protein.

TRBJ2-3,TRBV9,ASSVELGGGTDTQY
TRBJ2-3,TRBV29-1,SVHRGGTTDTQY
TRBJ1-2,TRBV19,ASTSPGTGINYGYT
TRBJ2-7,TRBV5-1,ASWARGRGDEQY
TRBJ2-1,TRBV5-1,ASSLPLGTGYNEQF
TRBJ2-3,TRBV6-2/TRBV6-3,ASSYGAAGNGDTQY
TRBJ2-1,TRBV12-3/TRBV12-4,ASSDTGQGIYNEQF
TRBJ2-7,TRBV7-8,ASSLALHSSYEQY
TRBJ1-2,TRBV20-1,SARDQGPRNYGYT
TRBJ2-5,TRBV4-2,ASSQGIAATQETQY
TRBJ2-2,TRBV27,ASSLYPGTTGELF
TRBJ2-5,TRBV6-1,ASSGRVQETQY
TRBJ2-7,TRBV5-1,ASSLQPGQGESYEQY
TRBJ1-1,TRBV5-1,ASSLVPGTANTEAF
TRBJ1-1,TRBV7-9,ASSLGGTKNTEAF
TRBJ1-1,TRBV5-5,ASRRVWLTGIEAF